This record concerns one TCR beta chain sequence. Its cognate antigen is unknown. There was relapse after autologous stem cell transplantation in every patient, and there was variation in brentuximab vedotin exposure. Sequencing was performed with immunoSEQ multiplex PCR; in TCRdb, only in-frame clones are kept and a portion is missing. The sample holds some 93,000 clones, 80% to 95% seen once. This specimen belongs to a study of PD-1 blockade in classical Hodgkin lymphoma. CDR1 and CDR2 (germline): MNHEY, SMNVEV (reference sequence). This CDR3 has 13 amino acids. Between the trimmed V and J ends, which lost 4 bases and 9 bases, there was a span of 15 bases. Findings and limits, study-wide: By C4D1 there was a significant rise in CD4+ TCR diversity but not in CD8+ TCR diversity. The study reported lower baseline TCR diversity in newly diagnosed patients than in healthy donors.

The receptor was isolated from a human donor with classical Hodgkin lymphoma. The chain has TRBV27 and TRBJ1-2; D gene uncertain. The source was peripheral blood mononuclear cells (PBMCs), collected at baseline. The CDR3 spells CASSSTSPLRYTF. The CDR3 DNA sequence: TGTGCCAGCAGTTCCACGTCCCCGTTGCGCTACACCTTC.